Presented here are 23 T cell receptor beta chains from one specimen sequenced in a study of T cell responses to AZD1222 COVID-19 vaccine. Measured with immunoSEQ multiplex PCR; TCRdb has only the in-frame clones, and not every one. Among roughly 120,000 clones listed, 85% to 95% were seen once. The material sequenced was peripheral blood, taken on day 0 of AZD1222 vaccination. These receptors were collected from an adult in good health.

This clone was picked up a small number of times. J is TRBJ2-5 and V is TRBV30; D possibly matches TRBD1 or TRBD2 (5 bases each). CDR1 GTSNPN and CDR2 SVGIG come from the germline V gene (reference sequence). The CDR3 consists of 14 residues. With 1 base removed from V and 7 bases from J, the gap between germline ends came to 16 bases. The CDR3 spells CAWSGQLGDGTQYF. In nucleotides, the CDR3 is TGTGCCTGGAGTGGACAACTAGGGGATGGGACCCAGTACTTC.

This chain links TRBV30 with TRBJ2-1, with D perhaps matching TRBD1 (5 bases). There are 16 residues in the CDR3. Trimming removed 2 bases from V and 5 bases from J, with 19 bases in between. Germline V gives CDR1 GTSNPN, CDR2 SVGIG (reference sequence). The CDR3, as DNA: TGTGCCTGGAGTCCCCCGTGGGGCAGGAACCACAATGAGCAGTTCTTC. It yields the protein CAWSPPWGRNHNEQFF.

A word on this clone: The junction and the germline gene differ at one end; a read error may be behind it. The chain couples TRBV12-3 or TRBV12-4 to TRBJ2-1; D gene unclear. This CDR3 has 9 residues. Here the CDR3 reads CASSLAGVF. CDR3 in DNA: TGTGCCAGCAGTTTAGCTGGGGTCTTC.

The rearrangement uses TRBV27 and TRBJ1-5, with D possibly TRBD1 on 5 matching bases. With 6 bases removed from V and 0 bases from J, the gap between germline ends came to 6 bases. Per germline, CDR1 MNHEY and CDR2 SMNVEV (reference sequence). The CDR3 runs to 13 residues. In DNA form, the CDR3 reads TGTGCCAGCAGGGGGCTTAGCAATCAGCCCCAGCATTTT. Translating gives CASRGLSNQPQHF.

The chain couples TRBV28 to TRBJ1-1; D is perhaps TRBD1 (6 bases). Trimming pared 6 bases from V and 1 base from J, leaving 15 bases between. The V gene's germline CDR1 is MDHEN and CDR2 SYDVKM. The CDR3 is made up of 15 amino acids. In DNA form, the CDR3 reads TGTGCCAGCAGCCCCAGGGGACGGCCGAACACTGAAGCTTTCTTT. Its protein is CASSPRGRPNTEAFF.

V and J are TRBV24-1 and TRBJ2-2; TRBD1 matches 7 bases. Unmatched junction bases numbered 3, after V lost 7 bases and J lost 2 bases. Per the germline V gene, CDR1 is KGHDR and CDR2 is SFDVKD. There are 14 residues in the CDR3. CDR3 sequence: CATRGQSNTGELFF. DNA of the CDR3: TGTGCCACCAGGGGACAGTCAAACACCGGGGAGCTGTTTTTT.

This clone was recorded only once. The chain is built from TRBV10-3 and TRBJ1-1, with D perhaps TRBD1 (5 bases). V was shortened by 3 bases and J by 2 bases, with 16 bases between the two germline ends. In germline, CDR1 is ENHRY, CDR2 SYGVKD. The CDR3 spans 16 residues. The chain's CDR3 is CAISEGTARRNTEAFF. The CDR3 coding sequence is TGTGCCATCAGTGAAGGGACTGCACGAAGAAACACTGAAGCTTTCTTT.

On this clone: This CDR3 is also generated by other DNA sequences in the sample. J is TRBJ1-2 and V is TRBV7-9, with D uncertain. Trimming left V 3 bases short and J 2 bases short, with 7 bases between. This CDR3 has 13 residues. Germline lookup yields CDR1 SEHNR and CDR2 FQNEAQ (reference sequence). CDR3: CASSLGRNYGYTF. The DNA for the CDR3 is TGTGCCAGCAGCTTGGGCAGGAACTATGGCTACACCTTC. Using reference TRBV7-9 and TRBJ1-2 for the parts outside the CDR3, the full variable domain is DTGVSQNPRHKITKRGQNVTFRCDPISEHNRLYWYRQTLGQGPEFLTYFQNEAQLEKSRLLSDRFSAERPKGSFSTLEIQRTEQGDSAMYLCASSLGRNYGYTFGSGTRLTVV.

The chain uses TRBV6-2 or TRBV6-3 and TRBJ1-5; D remains unclear. This CDR3 spans 13 amino acids. V was cut by 0 bases and J by 3 bases, with 3 bases left in between. Germline values: CDR1 MNHEY, CDR2 SVGEGT. The CDR3 DNA reads TGTGCCAGCAGTTACTCCCCCAATCAGCCCCAGCATTTT. Its translation: CASSYSPNQPQHF.

The chain uses TRBV5-5 and TRBJ2-7; D is unclear. There are 13 residues in the CDR3. The V gene's germline CDR1 is SGHKS and CDR2 YYEKEE (reference sequence). Trimming shortened V by 0 bases and J by 5 bases, and 9 bases separated the two germline ends. DNA of the CDR3: TGTGCCAGCAGCTTGGCTGGGTCTCACGAGCAGTACTTC. Translating it yields CASSLAGSHEQYF. Using reference TRBV5-5 and TRBJ2-7 for the parts outside the CDR3, the full variable domain is DAGVTQSPTHLIKTRGQQVTLRCSPISGHKSVSWYQQVLGQGPQFIFQYYEKEERGRGNFPDRFSARQFPNYSSELNVNALLLGDSALYLCASSLAGSHEQYFGPGTRLTVT.

The V gene is TRBV5-8, the J gene TRBJ1-1; 10 bases agree with TRBD1. J gave up 4 bases and V 0 bases, and 3 bases lay outside the gene matches. The CDR3 is 15 residues long. Germline V lookup: CDR1 SGHTS, CDR2 YDEGEE. This CDR3 is CASSLDRDRGTEAFF. For the CDR3, the DNA is TGTGCCAGCAGCTTGGATCGGGACAGGGGCACTGAAGCTTTCTTT. Full variable domain (remainder filled in from reference TRBV5-8 and TRBJ1-1): EAGVTQSPTHLIKTRGQQATLRCSPISGHTSVYWYQQALGLGLQFLLWYDEGEERNRGNFPPRFSGRQFPNYSSELNVNALELEDSALYLCASSLDRDRGTEAFFGQGTRLTVV.

This clone showed up just once. The chain employs TRBV11-3 and TRBJ2-1, with 10 bases identical to TRBD2. Germline CDR1 is SGHNT and CDR2 is YENEEA. V lost 4 bases to trimming and J lost 3 bases; unmatched junction nucleotides: 3. The CDR3 totals 15 residues. The CDR3 spells CASSSSGGNYNEQFF. Here the CDR3 DNA reads TGTGCCAGCAGCTCTAGCGGGGGAAACTACAATGAGCAGTTCTTC.

To note about this clone: A junction boundary mismatches the germline segment, possibly from a read error. The chain joins TRBV6-1 to TRBJ2-6; D gene unclear. CDR1 is MNHNS and CDR2 is SASEGT in the germline V gene. This CDR3 has 16 amino acids. CDR3 nucleotide sequence: TGTGCCAGCAGGGAAGGAGTTTACTCTGGGGCCAACGTCCTGACTTTC. Amino acids: CASREGVYSGANVLTF.

The chain combines TRBV28 with TRBJ1-3; D possibly corresponds to TRBD1 (5 bases). Germline loops: CDR1 MDHEN, CDR2 SYDVKM. There are 14 residues in the CDR3. V was cut by 4 bases and J by 7 bases, with 14 bases left in between. As DNA, the CDR3 is TGTGCCAGCAGTTCCTCCAGGGTCCTGAACACCATATATTTT. It yields the protein CASSSSRVLNTIYF.

The rearrangement links TRBV30 to TRBJ1-5; TRBD1 aligns across 10 bases. CDR3 size: 15 residues. J was trimmed by 1 base and V by 3 bases; bases with no gene match: 3. Germline CDR1 is GTSNPN and CDR2 is SVGIG (reference sequence). For the CDR3, the DNA is TGTGCCTGGAGGGGACAGGGGACGAGCAATCAGCCCCAGCATTTT. As protein: CAWRGQGTSNQPQHF.

The chain recombines TRBV2 with TRBJ1-5; unclear D gene. Germline V gene data show CDR1 as SNHLY and CDR2 as FYNNEI. With 3 bases removed from V and 2 bases from J, the gap between germline ends came to 5 bases. The CDR3 totals 13 residues. CDR3 sequence (DNA): TGTGCCAGCAGTGAGCGTGGCAATCAGCCCCAGCATTTT. It yields the protein CASSERGNQPQHF.

In this sample, this clone turned up a few times. The chain carries TRBV10-3 and TRBJ1-3; possibly TRBD1 for D (6 bases). V lost 3 bases and J lost 1, with 13 bases in between. Germline V lookup: CDR1 ENHRY, CDR2 SYGVKD. This CDR3 has 16 residues. This CDR3 is CAISEKEGGSGNTIYF. The DNA for the CDR3 is TGTGCCATCAGTGAAAAGGAGGGGGGGTCTGGAAACACCATATATTTT.

The chain carries TRBV5-8 and TRBJ2-1; 8 bases are shared with TRBD1. CDR1 SGHTS and CDR2 YDEGEE come from the germline V gene. This CDR3 spans 13 amino acids. The ends lost 3 bases at V and 9 bases at J; junction bases unmatched: 5. The CDR3 reads CASSSRGLGEQFF. DNA of the CDR3: TGTGCCAGCAGCTCCAGGGGGCTGGGTGAGCAGTTCTTC. Together with reference TRBV5-8 and TRBJ2-1, the CDR3 gives the full variable domain: EAGVTQSPTHLIKTRGQQATLRCSPISGHTSVYWYQQALGLGLQFLLWYDEGEERNRGNFPPRFSGRQFPNYSSELNVNALELEDSALYLCASSSRGLGEQFFGPGTRLTVL.

The rearrangement links TRBV11-1 to TRBJ2-7; TRBD2 is a possible D gene (6 bases). The CDR3 consists of 13 residues. Germline-derived CDR1 and CDR2 are SGHAT and FQDESV (reference sequence). V gave up 3 bases and J gave up 5 bases, with 11 bases separating them. CDR3: CASSLKGGDEQYF. DNA of the CDR3: TGTGCCAGCAGCTTGAAAGGAGGGGACGAGCAGTACTTC.

This clone was counted a single time. J is TRBJ1-2 and V is TRBV11-2, with D tentatively TRBD1 (5 bases). The germline CDR1 and CDR2 sequences are SGHAT and FQNNGV. V was cut by 8 bases and J by 0 bases, with 13 bases left in between. This CDR3 region has 14 residues. As DNA, the CDR3 is TGTGCCAGCGAAGACAGCGCGACTAACTATGGCTACACCTTC. Translated: CASEDSATNYGYTF. The full variable domain, in which reference TRBV11-2 and TRBJ1-2 provide the parts outside the CDR3, is EAGVAQSPRYKIIEKRQSVAFWCNPISGHATLYWYQQILGQGPKLLIQFQNNGVVDDSQLPKDRFSAERLKGVDSTLKIQPAKLEDSAVYLCASEDSATNYGYTFGSGTRLTVV.

The chain combines TRBV4-2 with TRBJ2-2, with TRBD1 as a possible D gene (6 bases). The germline CDR1 and CDR2 sequences are LGHNA and YNFKEQ. V shed 7 bases and J shed 3 bases, with 9 bases lying between them. The length of the CDR3 is 13 residues. The CDR3 nucleotides read TGTGCCAGCAAGGGGGTGGACACCGGGGAGCTGTTTTTT. This codes for CASKGVDTGELFF.

The chain employs TRBV6-5 and TRBJ1-5; TRBD1 aligns across 7 bases. V dropped 10 bases and J dropped 4; count of bases not matched to a gene: 7. In germline, CDR1 is MNHEY, CDR2 SVGAGI. This CDR3 is built from 13 residues. The CDR3 sequence is CATTTGLNQPQHF. In nucleotides, the CDR3 is TGTGCCACCACGACAGGGTTAAATCAGCCCCAGCATTTT.

J is TRBJ1-4 and V is TRBV29-1; maybe TRBD1 (5 bases). The CDR3 is 15 residues long. Trimming stripped 4 bases from V and 7 bases from J, with 19 bases between. Germline values: CDR1 SQVTM, CDR2 ANQGSEA. In DNA, the CDR3 is TGCAGCGTTGTAATTGGACAAAGGATGGGTGAAAAACTGTTTTTT. Translation gives CSVVIGQRMGEKLFF.